These 20 T cell receptor beta chains originate from one sample sequenced in a study of blood T cell repertoires in COVID-19. This table comes from immunoSEQ multiplex PCR, and its TCRdb copy is limited to in-frame clones, with some not included. The sample records under 200,000 clones, 88% being singletons. The specimen was peripheral blood. Receptors originate from a man between 60 and 70 years old with acute or convalescent COVID-19.

This chain uses TRBV2 with TRBJ2-1, with TRBD2 as a possible D gene (5 bases). Trimming stripped 7 bases from V and 5 bases from J, with 15 bases between. Germline V CDR1 and CDR2: SNHLY, FYNNEI. The CDR3 runs 14 residues. The CDR3: CASINPRENNEQFF. For the CDR3, the DNA is TGTGCCAGCATAAACCCTAGGGAGAACAATGAGCAGTTCTTC.

Here the CDR3 DNA reads TGTGCCAGCAGTTTATTTCTCACTGAAGCTTTCTTT. This codes for CASSLFLTEAFF. This sequence joins TRBV12-3 or TRBV12-4 and TRBJ1-1; D gene unclear. This CDR3 region has 12 residues. Trimming removed 2 bases from V and 4 bases from J, with 5 bases in between.

The rearrangement links TRBV7-9 to TRBJ1-1; D not resolved. Trimming took off 5 bases at V and 0 bases at J, with 10 bases between the two ends. Per the germline V gene, CDR1 is SEHNR and CDR2 is FQNEAQ (reference sequence). The CDR3 is made up of 14 amino acids. This chain's CDR3 is CASSPWRMNTEAFF. CDR3 in DNA: TGTGCCAGCAGCCCTTGGCGGATGAACACTGAAGCTTTCTTT.

V usage is TRBV10-3 and J usage is TRBJ2-7, with a tentative D call TRBD2 (6 bases). V lost 10 bases and J lost 6, with 16 bases in between. Germline V gene sequence: CDR1 ENHRY, CDR2 SYGVKD. The CDR3 extends over 12 amino acids. In nucleotides, the CDR3 is TGTGCCAAGCCGGGACTGGACGGCGAGCAGTACTTC. This codes for CAKPGLDGEQYF.

The rearrangement links TRBV5-6 to TRBJ1-3; a weak D match, TRBD1 (6 bases). The ends were cut back, 2 bases at V and 4 bases at J, with 16 bases in the middle. Germline lookup yields CDR1 SGHDT and CDR2 YYEEEE. The CDR3 is 16 amino acids. The CDR3 loop is CASSLGGSGTGNTIYF. The CDR3 DNA is TGTGCCAGCAGCTTAGGGGGAAGCGGGACCGGAAACACCATATATTTT.

The chain uses TRBV6-6 and TRBJ2-6, with a possible D match to TRBD2 (6 bases). Germline CDR1 is MNHNY and CDR2 is SVGAGI (reference sequence). The CDR3 spans 15 residues. Trimming took 5 bases from V and 2 from J, leaving 10 bases between them. CDR3 coding DNA: TGTGCCAGCAGTCGCGGAGGGGCTGGGGCCAACGTCCTGACTTTC. It is translated as CASSRGGAGANVLTF.

This chain links TRBV15 with TRBJ1-5; D may be TRBD1 (6 bases). The germline V gene has CDR1 LNHNV and CDR2 YYDKDF (reference sequence). The CDR3 runs 16 residues. V gave up 1 base and J gave up 6 bases, with 16 bases separating them. The CDR3 region is CATSRVGAGAPQPQHF. The DNA of the CDR3 is TGTGCCACCAGCAGAGTCGGGGCAGGGGCTCCTCAGCCCCAGCATTTT.

The chain is built from TRBV6-5 and TRBJ1-1, with a possible D match to TRBD1 (5 bases). The CDR3 totals 15 residues. Germline CDR1 reads MNHEY; CDR2 reads SVGAGI. Trimming cost V 6 bases and J 4 bases, with 18 bases left between them. The DNA for the CDR3 is TGTGCCAGCAGGATTCGACAGACGGTCTCCACTGAAGCTTTCTTT. Translation: CASRIRQTVSTEAFF.

The rearrangement joins TRBV5-1 to TRBJ2-1, with TRBD1 matching over 11 bases. This CDR3 region has 15 residues. CDR1 is SGHRS, CDR2 YFSETQ, per germline. The trim removed 3 bases at V and 7 bases at J, leaving 6 bases unmatched. This CDR3 reads CASSSGTGGKNEQFF. As DNA, the CDR3 is TGCGCCAGCAGCTCCGGGACAGGGGGAAAGAATGAGCAGTTCTTC.

The CDR3 is CASSRSGQGQPQHF. DNA for the CDR3: TGTGCCAGCAGCCGATCGGGACAGGGGCAGCCCCAGCATTTT. This chain joins TRBV5-6 and TRBJ1-5, with 10 positions matching TRBD1. Germline V gene lookup returns CDR1 SGHDT and CDR2 YYEEEE. After removal of 4 bases from V and 7 bases from J, the junction contained 5 bases not matched to a gene. The CDR3 consists of 14 residues.

CDR3: CAFSGPTDTQYF. For the CDR3, the DNA is TGTGCCTTTAGCGGGCCCACAGATACGCAGTATTTT. This chain links TRBV30 with TRBJ2-3, with 7 nucleotides matching TRBD2. With 7 bases clipped from V and 2 bases from J, the junction kept 3 bases outside the gene matches. CDR3 length equals 12 residues. CDR1 and CDR2 (germline): GTSNPN, SVGIG (reference sequence).

Comments on this clone: Other DNA sequences of this sample code for an identical CDR3. The chain combines TRBV3-1 (or the pseudogene TRBV3-2) with TRBJ1-1; D is undetermined. Germline CDR1 LGHDT, CDR2 YNNKEL (reference sequence). Deletions cut 1 base from V and 0 bases from J, with 3 bases between. The CDR3 contains 13 residues. CDR3 bases: TGTGCCAGCAGCCAAGCTATGAACACTGAAGCTTTCTTT. Its translation: CASSQAMNTEAFF.

This clone was detected once. The genes are TRBV11-2 and TRBJ1-2, with 8 positions matching TRBD1. Germline assignment: CDR1 SGHAT and CDR2 FQNNGV. The CDR3 totals 14 residues. V was clipped by 5 bases and J by 1 base; unmatched bases: 3. Here the CDR3 reads CASSVDRGNYGYTF. DNA of the CDR3: TGTGCCAGCAGCGTTGACAGGGGTAACTATGGCTACACCTTC.

This clone showed up just a few times. This chain uses TRBV19 with TRBJ1-2, with 7 bases matching TRBD1. The CDR3 spans 13 residues. J lost 5 bases, V lost 5 bases, and 5 bases had no gene match. CDR1 is LNHDA and CDR2 is SQIVND in the germline V gene (reference sequence). The DNA for the CDR3 is TGTGCCAGTAGTTTACAGGGGCCTTATGGCTACACCTTC. Encoded protein: CASSLQGPYGYTF. Complete variable domain (other parts from reference TRBV19 and TRBJ1-2): DGGITQSPKYLFRKEGQNVTLSCEQNLNHDAMYWYRQDPGQGLRLIYYSQIVNDFQKGDIAEGYSVSREKKESFPLTVTSAQKNPTAFYLCASSLQGPYGYTFGSGTRLTVV.

V and J are TRBV7-2 and TRBJ1-2, with 11 bases lining up with TRBD1. This CDR3 comprises 14 residues. V lost 5 bases to trimming and J lost 2 bases; unmatched junction nucleotides: 1. From germline, CDR1 is SGHTA and CDR2 FQGNSA. The CDR3 sequence: CASSRTGGNYGYTF. CDR3 DNA sequence: TGTGCCAGCAGCCGGACAGGGGGCAACTATGGCTACACCTTC.

The genes are TRBV25-1 and TRBJ2-2; 8 bases fit TRBD2. Trimming took 4 bases from V and 7 from J; bases not matched to a gene: 8. The CDR3 runs to 15 residues. In germline, CDR1 is MGHDK, CDR2 SYGVNS. This CDR3 reads CASSGYTGGGGELFF. In DNA form, the CDR3 reads TGTGCCAGCAGTGGTTATACGGGAGGGGGCGGGGAGCTGTTTTTT.

The rearrangement uses TRBV7-9 and TRBJ2-5, with 7 bases fitting TRBD2. The J segment lost 2 bases and the V segment lost 5 bases, leaving 8 bases of the junction unmatched. Per germline, CDR1 SEHNR and CDR2 FQNEAQ (reference sequence). The CDR3 has 15 amino acids. The CDR3 region has the DNA TGTGCCAGCAGCCCCTCGACTAGCTGGCAAGAGACCCAGTACTTC. Translation: CASSPSTSWQETQYF.

Note on this clone: An end of the junction differs from the germline gene, which may be a read error. The gene calls are TRBV6-5 and TRBJ1-1; TRBD1 matches at 7 bases. The CDR3 loop spans 14 amino acids. Germline V gives CDR1 MNHEY, CDR2 SVGAGI. For the CDR3, the DNA is TGTGCCAGCAGCATACAGGGGTCGAACCCTGAAGCTTTCTTT. Its protein product is CASSIQGSNPEAFF.

This chain uses TRBV6-4 with TRBJ1-6; D is perhaps TRBD1 (5 bases). Trimming cost V 3 bases and J 0 bases, with 12 bases left between them. Germline loops: CDR1 MRHNA, CDR2 SNTAGT. The CDR3 has 17 amino acids. The CDR3: CASSEQASSSYNSPLHF. In DNA, the CDR3 is TGTGCCAGCAGTGAACAGGCGTCGAGCTCCTATAATTCACCCCTCCACTTT.

The gene calls are TRBV3-1 (or the pseudogene TRBV3-2) and TRBJ1-2; D unclear. V was clipped by 5 bases and J by 8 bases, with 15 bases between them. The CDR3 has 13 residues. Germline V gives CDR1 LGHDT, CDR2 YNNKEL (reference sequence). The chain's CDR3 is CASSFGQDGGYTF. The CDR3 nucleotides are TGTGCCAGCAGCTTTGGGCAGGATGGAGGCTACACCTTC.